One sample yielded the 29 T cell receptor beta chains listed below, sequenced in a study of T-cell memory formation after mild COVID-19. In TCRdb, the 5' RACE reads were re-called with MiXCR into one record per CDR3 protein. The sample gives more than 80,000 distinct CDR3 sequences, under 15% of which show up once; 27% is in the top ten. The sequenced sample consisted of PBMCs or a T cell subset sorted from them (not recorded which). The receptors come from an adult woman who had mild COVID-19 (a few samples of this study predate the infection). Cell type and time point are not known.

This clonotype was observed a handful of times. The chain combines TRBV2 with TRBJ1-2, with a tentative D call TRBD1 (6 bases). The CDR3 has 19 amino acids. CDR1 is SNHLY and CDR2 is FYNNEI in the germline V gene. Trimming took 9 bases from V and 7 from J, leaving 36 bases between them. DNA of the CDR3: TGTGCCAGTACGCTAGGCCCCAGTACAGGGCCTTCTCAGAAGGGTGGCTACACCTTC. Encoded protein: CASTLGPSTGPSQKGGYTF.

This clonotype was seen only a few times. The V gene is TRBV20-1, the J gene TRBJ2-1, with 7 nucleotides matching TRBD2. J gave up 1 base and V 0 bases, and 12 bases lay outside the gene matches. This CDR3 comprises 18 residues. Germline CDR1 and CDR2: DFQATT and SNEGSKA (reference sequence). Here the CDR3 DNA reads TGCAGTGCTAGAGATTTGGTGGCGGGGGTAGCATCCTACAATGAGCAGTTCTTC. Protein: CSARDLVAGVASYNEQFF.

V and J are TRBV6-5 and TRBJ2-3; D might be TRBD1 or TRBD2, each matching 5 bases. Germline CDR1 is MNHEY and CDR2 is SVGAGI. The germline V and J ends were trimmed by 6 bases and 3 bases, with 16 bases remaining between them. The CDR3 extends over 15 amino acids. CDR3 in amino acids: CASSKFWGLTDTQYF. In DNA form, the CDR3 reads TGTGCCAGCAGCAAATTCTGGGGGTTGACAGATACGCAGTATTTT.

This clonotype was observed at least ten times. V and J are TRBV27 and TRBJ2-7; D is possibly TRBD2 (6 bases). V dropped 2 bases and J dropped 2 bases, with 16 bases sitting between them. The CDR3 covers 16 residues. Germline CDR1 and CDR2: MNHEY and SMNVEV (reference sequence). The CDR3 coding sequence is TGTGCCAGCAGTTTAGCCCTACGGGGGTCCACCTACGAGCAGTACTTC. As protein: CASSLALRGSTYEQYF.

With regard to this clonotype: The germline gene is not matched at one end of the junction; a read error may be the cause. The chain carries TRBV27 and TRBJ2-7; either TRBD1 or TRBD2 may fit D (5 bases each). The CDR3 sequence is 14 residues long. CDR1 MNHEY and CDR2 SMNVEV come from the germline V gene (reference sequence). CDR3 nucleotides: TGTGCCAGCAGTCTCCGGGACCGCTCCTACGAGCAGTGCTTC. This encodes CASSLRDRSYEQCF.

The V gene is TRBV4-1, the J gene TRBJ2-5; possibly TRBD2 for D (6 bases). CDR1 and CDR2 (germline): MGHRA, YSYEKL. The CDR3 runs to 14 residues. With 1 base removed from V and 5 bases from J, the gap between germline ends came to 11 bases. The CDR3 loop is CASSQVEGIETQYF. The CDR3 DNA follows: TGCGCCAGCAGCCAAGTGGAGGGGATCGAGACCCAGTACTTC.

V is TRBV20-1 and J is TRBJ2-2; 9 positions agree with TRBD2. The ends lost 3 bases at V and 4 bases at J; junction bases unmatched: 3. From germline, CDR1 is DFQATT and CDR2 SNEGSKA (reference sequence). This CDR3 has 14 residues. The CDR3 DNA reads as TGCAGTGCTAGTGCGGGAGGGCTCACCGGGGAGCTGTTTTTT. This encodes CSASAGGLTGELFF.

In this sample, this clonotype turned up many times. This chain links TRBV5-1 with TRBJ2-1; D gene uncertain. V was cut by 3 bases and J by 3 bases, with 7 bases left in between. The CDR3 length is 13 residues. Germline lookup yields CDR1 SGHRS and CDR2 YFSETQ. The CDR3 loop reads CASSSLGYNEQFF. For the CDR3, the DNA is TGCGCCAGCAGCTCTTTAGGCTACAATGAGCAGTTCTTC.

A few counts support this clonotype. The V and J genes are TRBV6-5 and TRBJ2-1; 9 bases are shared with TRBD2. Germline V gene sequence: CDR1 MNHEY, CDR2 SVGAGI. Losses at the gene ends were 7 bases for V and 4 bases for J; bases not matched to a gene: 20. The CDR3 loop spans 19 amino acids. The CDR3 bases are TGTGCCAGCACCGGGGTCCTTCGGGTAGCGGGAGTAAGGTACAATGAGCAGTTCTTC. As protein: CASTGVLRVAGVRYNEQFF.

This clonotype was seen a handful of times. Here the CDR3 DNA reads TGTGCCAGCAGTTACTCGTTCGGGGGGACTGAAGCTTTCTTT. The encoded protein is CASSYSFGGTEAFF. The chain recombines TRBV6-5 with TRBJ1-1, with D possibly being TRBD1 (5 bases). The germline CDR1 and CDR2 sequences are MNHEY and SVGAGI. The length of the CDR3 is 14 residues. Deletions cut 0 bases from V and 5 bases from J, with 10 bases between.

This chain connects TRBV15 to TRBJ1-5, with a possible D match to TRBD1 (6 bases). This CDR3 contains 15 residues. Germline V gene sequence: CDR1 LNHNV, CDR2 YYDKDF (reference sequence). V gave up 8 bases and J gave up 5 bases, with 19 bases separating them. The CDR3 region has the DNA TGTGCCACCGAGGTTAAGGGGGTCCCCCATCAGCCCCAGCATTTT. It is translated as CATEVKGVPHQPQHF.

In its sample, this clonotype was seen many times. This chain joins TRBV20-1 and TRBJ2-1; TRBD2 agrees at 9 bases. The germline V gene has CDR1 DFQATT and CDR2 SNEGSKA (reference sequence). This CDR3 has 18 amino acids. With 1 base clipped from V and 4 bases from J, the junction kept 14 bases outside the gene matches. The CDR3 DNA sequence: TGCAGTGCTAGAGGGAGAGGCGAACCGGGACTAGCTTACAATGAGCAGTTCTTC. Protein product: CSARGRGEPGLAYNEQFF.

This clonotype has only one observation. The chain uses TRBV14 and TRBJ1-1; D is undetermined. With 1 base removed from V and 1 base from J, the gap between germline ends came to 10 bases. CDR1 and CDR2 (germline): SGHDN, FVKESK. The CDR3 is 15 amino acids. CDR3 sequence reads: CASSQGFITNTEAFF. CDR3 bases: TGTGCCAGCAGCCAAGGATTTATCACGAACACTGAAGCTTTCTTT.

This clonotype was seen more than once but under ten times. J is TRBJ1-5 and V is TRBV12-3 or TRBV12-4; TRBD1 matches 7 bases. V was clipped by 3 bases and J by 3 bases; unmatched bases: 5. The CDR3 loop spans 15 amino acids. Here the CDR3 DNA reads TGTGCCAGCAGTTTGACAGGGAACACCAATCAGCCCCAGCATTTT. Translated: CASSLTGNTNQPQHF.

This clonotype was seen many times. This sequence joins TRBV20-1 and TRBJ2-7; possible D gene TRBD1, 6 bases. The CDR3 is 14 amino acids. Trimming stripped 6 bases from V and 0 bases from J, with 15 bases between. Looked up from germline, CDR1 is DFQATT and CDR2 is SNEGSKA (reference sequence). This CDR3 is CSARPRGSSYEQYF. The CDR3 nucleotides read TGCAGTGCACGCCCCAGGGGAAGCTCCTACGAGCAGTACTTC.

CDR3 sequence reads: CATSDFRVLNTGELFF. The CDR3 DNA reads as TGTGCCACCAGTGATTTCAGGGTACTGAACACCGGGGAGCTGTTTTTT. The chain combines TRBV24-1 with TRBJ2-2; D is perhaps TRBD1 (5 bases). Trimming took off 1 base at V and 1 base at J, with 9 bases between the two ends. Germline-derived CDR1 and CDR2 are KGHDR and SFDVKD. The CDR3 consists of 16 residues.

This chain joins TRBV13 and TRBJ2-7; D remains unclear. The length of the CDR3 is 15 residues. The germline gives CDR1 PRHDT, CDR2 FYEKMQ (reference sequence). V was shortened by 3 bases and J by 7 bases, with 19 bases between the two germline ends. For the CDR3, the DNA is TGTGCCAGCAGCTTCGACCAGGAGTTCCTACGGGAGCAGTACTTC. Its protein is CASSFDQEFLREQYF.

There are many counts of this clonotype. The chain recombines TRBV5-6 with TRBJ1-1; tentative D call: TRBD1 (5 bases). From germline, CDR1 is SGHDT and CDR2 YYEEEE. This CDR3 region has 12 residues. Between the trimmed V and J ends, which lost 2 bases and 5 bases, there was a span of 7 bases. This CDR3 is CASSLGDTEAFF. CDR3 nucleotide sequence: TGTGCCAGCAGCTTAGGGGATACTGAAGCTTTCTTT.

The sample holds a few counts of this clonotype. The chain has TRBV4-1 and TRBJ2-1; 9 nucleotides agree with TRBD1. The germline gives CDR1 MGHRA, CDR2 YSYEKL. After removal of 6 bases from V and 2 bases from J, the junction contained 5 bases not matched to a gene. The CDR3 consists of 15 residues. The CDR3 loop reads CASRLQGAAYNEQFF. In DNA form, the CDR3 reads TGCGCCAGCAGATTACAGGGGGCTGCCTACAATGAGCAGTTCTTC.

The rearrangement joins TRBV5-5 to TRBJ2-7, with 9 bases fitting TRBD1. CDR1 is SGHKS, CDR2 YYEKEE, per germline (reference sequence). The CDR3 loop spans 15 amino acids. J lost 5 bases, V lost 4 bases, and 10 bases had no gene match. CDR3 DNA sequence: TGTGCCAGCAGCGGTCTGGGACAGGGTGACCACGAGCAGTACTTC. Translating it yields CASSGLGQGDHEQYF. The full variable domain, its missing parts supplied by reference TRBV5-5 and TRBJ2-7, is DAGVTQSPTHLIKTRGQQVTLRCSPISGHKSVSWYQQVLGQGPQFIFQYYEKEERGRGNFPDRFSARQFPNYSSELNVNALLLGDSALYLCASSGLGQGDHEQYFGPGTRLTVT.

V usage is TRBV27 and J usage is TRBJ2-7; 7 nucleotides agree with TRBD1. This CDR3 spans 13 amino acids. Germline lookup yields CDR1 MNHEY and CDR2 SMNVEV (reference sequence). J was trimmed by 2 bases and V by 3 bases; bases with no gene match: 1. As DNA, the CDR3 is TGTGCCAGCAGTTTGACAGGGACCTACGAGCAGTACTTC. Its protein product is CASSLTGTYEQYF.

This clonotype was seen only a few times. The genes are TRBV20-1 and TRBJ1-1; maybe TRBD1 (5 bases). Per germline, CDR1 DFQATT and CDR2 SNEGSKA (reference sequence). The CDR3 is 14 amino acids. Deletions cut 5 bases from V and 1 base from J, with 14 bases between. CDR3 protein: CSAVPGRGNTEAFF. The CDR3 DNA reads TGCAGTGCTGTGCCCGGGAGGGGGAACACTGAAGCTTTCTTT.

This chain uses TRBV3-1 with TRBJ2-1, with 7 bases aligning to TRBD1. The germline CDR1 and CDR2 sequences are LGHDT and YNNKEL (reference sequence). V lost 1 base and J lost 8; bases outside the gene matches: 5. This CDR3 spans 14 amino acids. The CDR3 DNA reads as TGTGCCAGCAGCCAAGTTGACAGGGTGGATGAGCAGTTCTTC. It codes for CASSQVDRVDEQFF.

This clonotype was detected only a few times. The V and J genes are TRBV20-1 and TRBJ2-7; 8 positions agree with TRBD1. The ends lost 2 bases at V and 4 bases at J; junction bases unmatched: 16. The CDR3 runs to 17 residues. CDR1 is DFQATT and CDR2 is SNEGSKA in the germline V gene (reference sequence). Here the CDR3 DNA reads TGCAGTGCTAGAAGCACCCCTCCGACAGGGGTCGAGTACGAGCAGTACTTC. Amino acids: CSARSTPPTGVEYEQYF.

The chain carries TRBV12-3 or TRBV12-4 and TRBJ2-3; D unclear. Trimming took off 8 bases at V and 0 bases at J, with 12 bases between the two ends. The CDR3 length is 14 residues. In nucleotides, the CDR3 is TGTGCCAGCGGGGAAGACCTAAGCACAGATACGCAGTATTTT. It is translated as CASGEDLSTDTQYF.

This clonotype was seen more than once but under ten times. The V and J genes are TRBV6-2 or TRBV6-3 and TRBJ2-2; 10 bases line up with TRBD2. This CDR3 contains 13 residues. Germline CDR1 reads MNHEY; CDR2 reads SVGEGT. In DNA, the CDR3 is TGTGGGACTAGCGGTGAGAACACCGGGGAGCTGTTTTTT. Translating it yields CGTSGENTGELFF.

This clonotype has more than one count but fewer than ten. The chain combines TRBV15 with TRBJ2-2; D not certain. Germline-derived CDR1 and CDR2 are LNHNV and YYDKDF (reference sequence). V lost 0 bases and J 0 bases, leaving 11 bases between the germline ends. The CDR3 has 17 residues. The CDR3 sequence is CATSRERQESNTGELFF. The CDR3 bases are TGTGCCACCAGCAGAGAGCGCCAGGAGTCGAACACCGGGGAGCTGTTTTTT.

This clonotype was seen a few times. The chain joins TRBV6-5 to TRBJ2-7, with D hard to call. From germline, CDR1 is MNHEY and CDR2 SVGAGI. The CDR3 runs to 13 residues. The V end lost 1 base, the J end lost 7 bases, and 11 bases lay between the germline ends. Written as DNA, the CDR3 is TGTGCCAGCAGTTACTTCCAGTCCGGGGAGCAGTACTTC. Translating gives CASSYFQSGEQYF.

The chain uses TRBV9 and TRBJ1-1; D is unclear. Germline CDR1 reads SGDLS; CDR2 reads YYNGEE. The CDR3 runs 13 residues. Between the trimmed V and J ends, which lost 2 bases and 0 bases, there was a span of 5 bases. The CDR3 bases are TGTGCCAGCAGCGTGTCCTTGAACACTGAAGCTTTCTTT. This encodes CASSVSLNTEAFF.